This T cell receptor (beta chain) was recovered during a study of blood T cell repertoires in COVID-19. TCRdb's copy holds only in-frame clones and misses some; the assay was immunoSEQ multiplex PCR. The sample comprises about 94,000 clones, around 80% of which are singletons, and roughly 19% rests with the top ten. About this clone itself: Other DNA sequences in the same sample also yield this CDR3.

The sequenced material came from peripheral blood. The receptor was derived from a human donor in a cohort sampled during active COVID-19.

The CDR3 sequence: CASSGTGNQPQHF. CDR3 nucleotide sequence: TGTGCCAGCAGCGGAACAGGGAACCAGCCCCAGCATTTT. This chain uses TRBV2 with TRBJ1-5; D perhaps matches TRBD1 (6 bases). Trimming shortened V by 6 bases and J by 7 bases, and 13 bases separated the two germline ends. CDR3 length: 13 residues. Germline lookup yields CDR1 SNHLY and CDR2 FYNNEI. The complete variable domain, with remaining parts taken from reference TRBV2 and TRBJ1-5, reads EPEVTQTPSHQVTQMGQEVILRCVPISNHLYFYWYRQILGQKVEFLVSFYNNEISEKSEIFDDQFSVERPDGSNFTLKIRSTKLEDSAMYFCASSGTGNQPQHFGDGTRLSIL.